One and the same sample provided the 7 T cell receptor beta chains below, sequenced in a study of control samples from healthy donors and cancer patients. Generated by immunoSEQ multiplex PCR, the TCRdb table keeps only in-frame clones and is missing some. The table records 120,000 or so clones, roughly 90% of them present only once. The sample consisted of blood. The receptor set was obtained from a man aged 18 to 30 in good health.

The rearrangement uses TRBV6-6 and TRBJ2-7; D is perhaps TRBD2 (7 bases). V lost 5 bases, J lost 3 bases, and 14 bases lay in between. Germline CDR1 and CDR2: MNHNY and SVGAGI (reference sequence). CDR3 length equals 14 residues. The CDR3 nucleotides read TGTGCCAGCAGTCACAGGGAGGGAGACTACGAGCAGTACTTC. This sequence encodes CASSHREGDYEQYF.

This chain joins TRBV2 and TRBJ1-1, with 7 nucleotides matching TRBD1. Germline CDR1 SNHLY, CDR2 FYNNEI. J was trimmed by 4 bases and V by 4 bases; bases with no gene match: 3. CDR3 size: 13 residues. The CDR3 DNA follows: TGTGCCAGCAGTGGACAGGGCTTCACTGAAGCTTTCTTT. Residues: CASSGQGFTEAFF.

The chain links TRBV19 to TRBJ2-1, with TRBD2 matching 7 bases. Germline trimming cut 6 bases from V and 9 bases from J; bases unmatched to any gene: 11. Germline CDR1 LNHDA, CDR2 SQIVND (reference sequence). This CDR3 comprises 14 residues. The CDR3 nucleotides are TGTGCCAGTAGAAAAGGACTAGTACGGACTGAGCAGTTCTTC. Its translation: CASRKGLVRTEQFF.

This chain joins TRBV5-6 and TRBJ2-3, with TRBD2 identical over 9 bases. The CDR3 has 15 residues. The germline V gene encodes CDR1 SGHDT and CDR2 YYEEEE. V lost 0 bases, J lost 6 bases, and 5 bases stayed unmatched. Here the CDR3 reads CASSLGGLAWDTQYF. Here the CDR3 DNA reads TGTGCCAGCAGCTTGGGGGGACTAGCCTGGGATACGCAGTATTTT.

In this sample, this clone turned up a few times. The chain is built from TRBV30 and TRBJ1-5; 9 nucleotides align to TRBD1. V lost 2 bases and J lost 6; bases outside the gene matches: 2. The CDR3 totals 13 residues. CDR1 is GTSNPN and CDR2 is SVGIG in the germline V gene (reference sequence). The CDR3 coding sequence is TGTGCCTGGAGTAGACAGGGGGGTCAGCCCCAGCATTTT. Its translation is CAWSRQGGQPQHF.

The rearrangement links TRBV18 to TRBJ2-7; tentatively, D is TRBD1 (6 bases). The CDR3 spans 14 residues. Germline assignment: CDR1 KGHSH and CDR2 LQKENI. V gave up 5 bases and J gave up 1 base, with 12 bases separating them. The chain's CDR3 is CASSTSGQSYEQYF. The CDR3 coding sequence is TGTGCCAGCTCAACCTCCGGACAGTCCTACGAGCAGTACTTC.

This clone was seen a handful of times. In DNA form, the CDR3 reads TGTGCCAGCAGCGCCCCCTTGACTAGCGGTTCCTACGAGCAGTACTTC. Amino acids: CASSAPLTSGSYEQYF. This chain uses TRBV9 with TRBJ2-7; 9 bases fit TRBD2. The CDR3 runs 16 residues. The V segment lost 3 bases and the J segment 1 base; nucleotides outside the gene matches: 8. The germline V gene has CDR1 SGDLS and CDR2 YYNGEE.